What follows are 7 T cell receptor beta chains derived from one specimen sequenced in a study of T cell repertoires and HLA-DP antigens. TCRdb's table, derived via immunoSEQ multiplex PCR, lists solely in-frame clones and lacks some. Here the sample spans approximately 86,000 clones, about nine tenths being singletons. Their recognized antigens are unknown. The sample was CD4+ T cells from PBMCs. These receptors were obtained from a man aged 50 or older in good health and CMV-seronegative.

CDR3 sequence (DNA): TGCGCCAGCAGCCAAGGGAAAGTGAACAATCAGCCCCAGCATTTT. It specifies CASSQGKVNNQPQHF. This chain uses TRBV4-1 with TRBJ1-5, with no clear D. V was trimmed by 1 base and J by 3 bases, leaving 10 bases between them. From germline, CDR1 is MGHRA and CDR2 YSYEKL. This CDR3 is built from 15 residues.

The chain combines TRBV30 with TRBJ2-2, with no clear D. Germline-derived CDR1 and CDR2 are GTSNPN and SVGIG (reference sequence). V dropped 0 bases and J dropped 6 bases, with 8 bases sitting between them. The CDR3 consists of 13 residues. CDR3 DNA sequence: TGTGCCTGGAGTGTAGGTGTGTCCGGGGAGCTGTTTTTT. Protein: CAWSVGVSGELFF.

The chain combines TRBV15 with TRBJ1-2; D is ambiguous. Germline V gene sequence: CDR1 LNHNV, CDR2 YYDKDF (reference sequence). The V end lost 1 base, the J end lost 7 bases, and 10 bases lay between the germline ends. The CDR3 covers 13 residues. The CDR3, as DNA: TGTGCCACCAGCAGAGCCGGAAGACGTGGCTACACCTTC. Its protein is CATSRAGRRGYTF.

The chain joins TRBV5-1 to TRBJ2-7; TRBD2 matches at 9 bases. This CDR3 has 14 residues. Trimming cost V 5 bases and J 3 bases; bases outside gene matches: 6. The V gene's germline CDR1 is SGHRS and CDR2 YFSETQ. In nucleotides, the CDR3 is TGCGCCAGCAGACCTAGCGGGGATAACTACGAGCAGTACTTC. Translation: CASRPSGDNYEQYF.

The chain has TRBV30 and TRBJ1-1; TRBD1 matches 10 bases. This CDR3 has 16 residues. Germline trimming cut 3 bases from V and 10 bases from J; bases unmatched to any gene: 17. CDR1 is GTSNPN and CDR2 is SVGIG in the germline V gene (reference sequence). The CDR3 region has the DNA TGTGCCTGGAGGCACGGAAGACAGGGGGCGAGGAGAGGAGCTTTCTTT. It codes for CAWRHGRQGARRGAFF.

The V call is TRBV7-9, the J call TRBJ2-7; D gene uncertain. V lost 1 base and J 0 bases, leaving 7 bases between the germline ends. This CDR3 has 14 residues. Per germline, CDR1 SEHNR and CDR2 FQNEAQ (reference sequence). This CDR3 is CASSLGQNSYEQYF. The CDR3 bases are TGTGCCAGCAGCTTAGGGCAGAACTCCTACGAGCAGTACTTC.

The rearrangement links TRBV9 to TRBJ2-5, with 7 nucleotides matching TRBD1. V lost 0 bases, J lost 4 bases, and 6 bases stayed unmatched. CDR3 length: 15 amino acids. The germline V gene has CDR1 SGDLS and CDR2 YYNGEE. The CDR3 DNA reads TGTGCCAGCAGCGTAGTCGCCACAGGGGTAGAGACCCAGTACTTC. This gives the protein CASSVVATGVETQYF.